The sequence of this T cell receptor (beta chain) was determined in a study of blood T cell repertoires in COVID-19 (dated by TCRdb to between 2020 and 2021). Notes on the research overall: Samples from collaborators originated in the United States, Italy and Spain and spanned both the acute and convalescent phases of COVID-19. The material from the prospective study consisted of cDNA or gDNA derived from T cells, B-cell-depleted T cells, or PBMCs. The dataset comprised deeply sampled blood TCRbeta repertoires from subjects exposed to, actively infected with, or recovered from COVID-19. The repertoires were released in a freely available public database intended as a resource for research on the immune response to SARS-CoV-2. Samples were obtained from the ongoing ImmuneRACE study (first 160 participants) and from 1,254 subjects provided by 6 global collaborators. The sample metadata nearly always contained a de-identified subject ID, COVID-19 status, age in years and sex. Where available, HLA class I and class II types were taken from metadata supplied by the sample provider and were not determined by assay-based typing.

Collaborating institutions collected whole blood in K2EDTA tubes following their own protocols. For TCRbeta analysis, collaborators shipped samples in one of three forms: frozen whole blood, isolated PBMCs, or DNA extracted from either of those sample types. Reading from cysteine to phenylalanine, the CDR3 counts 14 amino acids. CDR3 DNA is the only sequence kept; it has 42 bases, read in frame from the first base. Trimming removed 7 bases from V and 3 bases from J, leaving 13 bases between the germline ends. TCRbeta CDR3 regions were amplified from genomic DNA using the immunoSEQ Assay, a bias-controlled multiplex PCR. The authors' pipeline ran thus. The number of nucleated cells in each sample was estimated from the amplification of reference gene primers within the assay. Sequence reads were collapsed and filtered to measure the absolute abundance of every unique TCRbeta CDR3 rearrangement. For each sample, productive Simpson clonality was calculated by taking the square root of Simpson's diversity index across productive rearrangements. As stored in TCRdb, this immuneACCESS dataset retains in-frame rearrangements with V and J assigned. A fraction of the clones does not appear; measured against another copy, unresolved V genes explain less than half of the discrepancy, and the remainder lacks a known reason. V and J calls and clone size are copied from that table; D and trimming were computed from the DNA. The sample records roughly 45,000 clones, over 60% of which are singletons. The biggest ten clones account for roughly 28% of the sample.

Turning to this clone: Its cognate antigen has yet to be identified. No much larger clone exists at a distance of one base, and base qualities are not known.

The study at large found these results: Clinical and demographic metadata were provided uncurated, with the amount varying by source and participant.

The sequence was obtained from a woman in her 70s with acute or convalescent COVID-19. Sequencing was performed on peripheral blood. This chain joins TRBV23-1 to TRBJ1-5; the D gene is perhaps TRBD1, from 5 matching bases. TRBV23-1 is assigned to the ORF class and has an uncertain function. The sequenced DNA is TGCGCCAGCACGTCGCAGGGTTCCAATCAGCCCCAGCATTTT. It translates as CASTSQGSNQPQHF.